This note documents a single T cell receptor beta chain sequence. In the authors' workflow: It was from reference gene primer amplification that nucleated cell counts were estimated. Measured with immunoSEQ multiplex PCR; TCRdb has only the in-frame clones, and not every one. V and J calls and clone size are those listed in that table; D and trimming were worked out from the DNA. This sample has approximately 130,000 clones; approximately 86% occur once, and the top ten carry around 18%. CDR3 length: 17 amino acids. Per germline, CDR1 SGHRS and CDR2 YFSETQ. V was trimmed by 0 bases and J by 5 bases, leaving 17 bases between them. The data were obtained in a study of blood T cell repertoires in COVID-19. Overall study: There were acute and convalescent COVID-19 samples, and they came from the United States, Italy and Spain. The cDNA or gDNA used as material had been derived from T cells, B-cell-depleted T cells, or PBMCs.

This TCR came from a woman aged 45-65 years who had recovered from COVID-19. The material sequenced was peripheral blood. The chain recombines TRBV5-1 with TRBJ2-2; D is perhaps TRBD2 (5 bases). The DNA for the CDR3 is TGCGCCAGCAGCTTGGGCAGCGGCGTAGGAGCAACCGGGGAGCTGTTTTTT. The encoded protein is CASSLGSGVGATGELFF.